This TCR beta chain comes out of a study of T cell responses to AZD1222 COVID-19 vaccine. Turning to this clone: What it recognizes is unknown.

This CDR3 is 14 amino acids long. V gave up 7 bases and J gave up 2 bases, with 12 bases separating them. The V gene's germline CDR1 is MDHEN and CDR2 SYDVKM. Measured with immunoSEQ multiplex PCR; TCRdb has only the in-frame clones, and not every one. The profile shows approximately 150,000 clones, around 90% of them singletons. Study findings and constraints: Spike-wide coverage was observed for vaccine-associated CD4 TCRs, with dominant responses at 160-218 and 743-854.

The chain links TRBV28 to TRBJ1-5; the D gene is possibly TRBD1 (6 bases). The TCR sequence derives from an adult in good health. The material sequenced was peripheral blood, taken on day 0 of AZD1222 vaccination. CDR3 DNA: TGTGCCAGCACGAAATCAGGGGGCAATCAGCCCCAGCATTTT. Protein sequence: CASTKSGGNQPQHF.